This TCR beta chain was identified during a study of long-term antiretroviral therapy in people with HIV. The CDR3 loop spans 15 amino acids. Germline CDR1 is SGHTA and CDR2 is FQGTGA. The V and J ends lost 5 bases and 0 bases respectively, with 12 bases between them. Survey-level resolution applied to immunoSEQ assay v3.0. Sequencing used immunoSEQ multiplex PCR; TCRdb keeps in-frame clones, though not all of them. The repertoire holds roughly 28,000 clones, with around 93% as singletons. The source is a man aged 45-65 years with HIV. The chain recombines TRBV7-3 with TRBJ2-3; maybe TRBD2 (5 bases). The specimen comprised unsorted PBMCs, sampled 5.3 years after starting antiretroviral therapy. The CDR3, as DNA: TGTGCCAGCAGCCCAGAGGGTTCTAGCACAGATACGCAGTATTTT. Amino acid sequence: CASSPEGSSTDTQYF.